This T cell receptor beta chain was captured by sequencing in a study of T cell responses to AZD1222 COVID-19 vaccine. The protocol was immunoSEQ multiplex PCR, while the TCRdb copy is restricted to in-frame clones and leaves out a portion. The sample carries about 56,000 clones, around 88% recorded once. There are a few counts of this clone. V lost 5 bases to trimming and J lost 5 bases; unmatched junction nucleotides: 8. The CDR3 runs to 14 residues. The germline gives CDR1 SGHTA, CDR2 FQGNSA. Combined were second doses at about 4 or about 12 weeks. The sample was peripheral blood, taken 28 days after the second AZD1222 dose. The rearrangement uses TRBV7-2 and TRBJ2-7; 8 bases fit TRBD1. The receptor was isolated from an adult who received the AZD1222 COVID-19 vaccine. CDR3 nucleotides: TGTGCCAGCAGCCCGGACAGGGTGTCCCACGAGCAGTACTTC. Translating it yields CASSPDRVSHEQYF.